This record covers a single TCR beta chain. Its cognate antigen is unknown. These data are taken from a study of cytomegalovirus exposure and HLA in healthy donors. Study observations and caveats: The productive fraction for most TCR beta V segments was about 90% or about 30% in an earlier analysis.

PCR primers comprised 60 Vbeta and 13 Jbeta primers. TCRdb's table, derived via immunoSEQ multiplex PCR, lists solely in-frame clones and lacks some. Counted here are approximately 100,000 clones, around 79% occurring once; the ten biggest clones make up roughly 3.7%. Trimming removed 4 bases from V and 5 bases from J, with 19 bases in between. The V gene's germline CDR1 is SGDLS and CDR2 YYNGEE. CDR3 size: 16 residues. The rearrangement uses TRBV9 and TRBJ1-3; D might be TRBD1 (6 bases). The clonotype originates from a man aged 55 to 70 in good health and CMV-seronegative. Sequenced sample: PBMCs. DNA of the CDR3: TGTGCCAGCAGCTCCCGGTTGGGGGCGACGAGAAACACCATATATTTT. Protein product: CASSSRLGATRNTIYF. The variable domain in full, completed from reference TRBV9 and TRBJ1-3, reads DSGVTQTPKHLITATGQRVTLRCSPRSGDLSVYWYQQSLDQGLQFLIQYYNGEERAKGNILERFSAQQFPDLHSELNLSSLELGDSALYFCASSSRLGATRNTIYFGEGSWLTVV.